This TCR beta chain appears in the sequencing data of a study of post-analysis software for immune sequencing data. Study-level information: Disease trajectories encompassed relapsing-remitting, secondary progressive and progressive-relapsing multiple sclerosis.

Only a few counts were recorded for this clonotype. Its specificity is not known. Findings and limits, study-wide: Five TRBV segments, including TRBV5-6, TRBV5-1 and TRBV20-1, were more frequent in patients than controls. By F measure, strong co-clustering occurred among samples prepared in the same batch. Significantly lower normalized Chao1 diversity was found in patients with multiple sclerosis relative to controls.

The CDR3 contains 15 residues. Trimming pared 3 bases from V and 3 bases from J, leaving 14 bases between. Germline CDR1 and CDR2: KGHSH and LQKENI. Built from TCR beta cDNA, the libraries had unique molecular identifiers in them. cDNA molecules numbering approximately 500,000 came from roughly 1 to 10 million T cells. TCRdb re-analysed the PCR reads in MiXCR, keeping a single row per CDR3 protein. This table holds hundreds of thousands of distinct CDR3 sequences, about 27% found once. This clonotype was sampled from a girl under 18 with multiple sclerosis. The V call is TRBV18, the J call TRBJ1-2, with TRBD1 as a possible D gene (6 bases). Sample: blood. In nucleotides, the CDR3 is TGTGCCAGCTCACCTGTCGGGTCAGGGGACTATGGCTACACCTTC. This gives the protein CASSPVGSGDYGYTF.